Below, 17 T cell receptor beta chains from the same sample are listed, as sequenced in a study of CXCR3-negative and CXCR3-positive naive CD8 T cells. Libraries of TRB cDNA were made by 5' RACE and carried UMIs. TCRdb processed the 5' RACE reads again and assigns one entry to each CDR3 protein, with no DNA. The clone table shows some 8,200 distinct CDR3 sequences, with the ten largest holding 2% to 2.5%. The sample was naive CXCR3- CD8+ T cells from blood. Noted subset: CD45RO-CCR7+CD27+CD95- naive CD8+ T cells lacking CXCR3 (TNR3-). These receptors were collected from a human donor in good health. Some clones in this sample may be carry-over from other donors' samples.

The chain is built from TRBV6-5 and TRBJ2-7. The CDR3 totals 13 residues. Germline CDR1 is MNHEY and CDR2 is SVGAGI. The CDR3 sequence: CASSYADSYEQYF.

Considering frequency, this clonotype is medium-sized. J is TRBJ1-1 and V is TRBV15. The CDR3 has 14 residues. CDR1 is LNHNV, CDR2 YYDKDF, per germline (reference sequence). The CDR3 region is CATSRDLGVSGAFF.

The chain joins TRBV7-6 to TRBJ2-1; there is no DNA to check the TCRdb D call of TRBD2. This CDR3 region has 13 residues. Per germline, CDR1 SGHVS and CDR2 FNYEAQ. CDR3 sequence reads: CASSNGTYNEQFF. Based on the CDR3 plus reference TRBV7-6 and TRBJ2-1, the full variable domain is GAGVSQSPRYKVTKRGQDVALRCDPISGHVSLYWYRQALGQGPEFLTYFNYEAQQDKSGLPNDRFSAERPEGSISTLTIQRTEQRDSAMYRCASSNGTYNEQFFGPGTRLTVL.

This chain joins TRBV7-9 and TRBJ2-7; the TCRdb call, TRBD1, lacks DNA for checking. There are 15 residues in the CDR3. Germline lookup yields CDR1 SEHNR and CDR2 FQNEAQ (reference sequence). CDR3 sequence reads: CASSDADRVTYEQYF.

This chain's CDR3 is CASSPTSGNTDTQYF. This chain uses TRBV7-6 with TRBJ2-3; there is no DNA to check the TCRdb D call of TRBD2. Germline values: CDR1 SGHVS, CDR2 FNYEAQ. The CDR3 covers 15 residues.

V usage is TRBV29-1 and J usage is TRBJ1-4; TCRdb outputs TRBD1, but without DNA this stays unchecked. Germline CDR1 is SQVTM and CDR2 is ANQGSEA. This CDR3 has 14 amino acids. The chain's CDR3 is CSPPPGTANEKLFF.

The chain joins TRBV14 to TRBJ2-5. From germline, CDR1 is SGHDN and CDR2 FVKESK. The CDR3 is 15 residues long. The CDR3 reads CASSHWDLVQETQYF.

The rearrangement joins TRBV20-1 to TRBJ2-7; TCRdb designates TRBD2, a call that cannot be tested without DNA. Germline V gene data show CDR1 as DFQATT and CDR2 as SNEGSKA (reference sequence). CDR3 length: 13 amino acids. The chain's CDR3 is CSATRASYYEQYF.

This clonotype counts as medium-sized (0.01 to 0.1%) by frequency. The chain has TRBV29-1 and TRBJ2-7; TCRdb selects TRBD2, and the lack of DNA leaves this call unchecked. The CDR3 has 13 residues. Germline V gene data show CDR1 as SQVTM and CDR2 as ANQGSEA. CDR3 protein: CSALAGGSYEQYF.

By frequency, this clonotype registers medium-sized. The chain combines TRBV25-1 with TRBJ2-1; TCRdb designates TRBD2, a call that cannot be tested without DNA. This CDR3 spans 17 amino acids. CDR1 is MGHDK and CDR2 is SYGVNS in the germline V gene. CDR3: CASSAGTLAGGFNEQFF. Variable domain in full (rest from reference TRBV25-1 and TRBJ2-1): EADIYQTPRYLVIGTGKKITLECSQTMGHDKMYWYQQDPGMELHLIHYSYGVNSTEKGDLSSESTVSRIRTEHFPLTLESARPSHTSQYLCASSAGTLAGGFNEQFFGPGTRLTVL.

The CDR3 region is CSVEASGKGYEQYF. V gene TRBV29-1 combines with J gene TRBJ2-7; TCRdb's assignment of TRBD2 cannot be checked, as there is no DNA. CDR1 is SQVTM, CDR2 ANQGSEA, per germline. CDR3 length: 14 residues.

V usage is TRBV20-1 and J usage is TRBJ1-2; checking the TCRdb D call of TRBD1 is not possible without DNA. CDR3 length: 16 amino acids. CDR1 and CDR2 from the germline V gene are DFQATT and SNEGSKA (reference sequence). The CDR3: CSARDRGQGADYGYTF.

The V and J genes are TRBV29-1 and TRBJ2-1; TCRdb names TRBD2, which stays unverified in the absence of DNA. The CDR3 has 16 residues. Germline-derived CDR1 and CDR2 are SQVTM and ANQGSEA. The CDR3 here is CSVVLIPSGQYNEQFF.

This rearrangement joins TRBV9 to TRBJ2-1; TCRdb proposes TRBD2, but this gene call is untestable without DNA. Per germline, CDR1 SGDLS and CDR2 YYNGEE. The CDR3 has 16 residues. CDR3 region: CASSVGPSGRDNEQFF.

V is TRBV29-1 and J is TRBJ1-1. The CDR3 is made up of 15 amino acids. Germline V lookup: CDR1 SQVTM, CDR2 ANQGSEA. The CDR3 spells CSVEDAERLNTEAFF. Full variable domain (remainder filled in from reference TRBV29-1 and TRBJ1-1): SAVISQKPSRDICQRGTSLTIQCQVDSQVTMMFWYRQQPGQSLTLIATANQGSEATYESGFVIDKFPISRPNLTFSTLTVSNMSPEDSSIYLCSVEDAERLNTEAFFGQGTRLTVV.

Judged by frequency, this clonotype is medium-sized (0.01 to 0.1%). This sequence joins TRBV4-2 and TRBJ2-1; TCRdb calls TRBD2, which cannot be checked without DNA. The CDR3 contains 16 residues. Germline values: CDR1 LGHNA, CDR2 YNFKEQ. The CDR3 is CASSQNPRWTAAEQFF.

The gene calls are TRBV19 and TRBJ2-7; the D gene TCRdb calls, TRBD1, cannot be checked with no DNA. CDR3 length equals 15 residues. From germline, CDR1 is LNHDA and CDR2 SQIVND (reference sequence). CDR3 protein: CASSILGGAGDEQYF.